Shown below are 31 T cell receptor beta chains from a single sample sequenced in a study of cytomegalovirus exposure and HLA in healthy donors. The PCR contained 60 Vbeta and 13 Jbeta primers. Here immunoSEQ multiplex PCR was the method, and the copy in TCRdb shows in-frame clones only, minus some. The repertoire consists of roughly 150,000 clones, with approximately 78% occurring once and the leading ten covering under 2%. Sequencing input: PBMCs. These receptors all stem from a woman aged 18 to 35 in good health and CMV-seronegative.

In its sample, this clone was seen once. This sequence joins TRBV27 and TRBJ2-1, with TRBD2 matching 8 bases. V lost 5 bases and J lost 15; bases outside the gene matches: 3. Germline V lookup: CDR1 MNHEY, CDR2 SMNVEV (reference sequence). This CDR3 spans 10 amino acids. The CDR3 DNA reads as TGTGCCAGCAGTCGGGGGGGACCGTTCTTC. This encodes CASSRGGPFF.

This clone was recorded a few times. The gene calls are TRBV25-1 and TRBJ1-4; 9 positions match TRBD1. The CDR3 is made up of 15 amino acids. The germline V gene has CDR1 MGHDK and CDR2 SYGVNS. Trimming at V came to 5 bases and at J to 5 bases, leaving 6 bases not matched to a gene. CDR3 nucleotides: TGTGCCAGCAGTAGAACAGGGGGCGGAAATGAAAAACTGTTTTTT. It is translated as CASSRTGGGNEKLFF.

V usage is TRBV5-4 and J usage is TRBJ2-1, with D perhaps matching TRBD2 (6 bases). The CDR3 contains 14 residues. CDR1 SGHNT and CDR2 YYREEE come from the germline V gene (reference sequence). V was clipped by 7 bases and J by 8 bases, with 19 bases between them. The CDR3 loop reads CASPSEPRRHEQFF. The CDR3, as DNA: TGTGCCAGCCCTAGCGAACCCAGACGCCATGAGCAGTTCTTC. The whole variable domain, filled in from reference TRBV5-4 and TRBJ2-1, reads ETGVTQSPTHLIKTRGQQVTLRCSSQSGHNTVSWYQQALGQGPQFIFQYYREEENGRGNFPPRFSGLQFPNYSSELNVNALELDDSALYLCASPSEPRRHEQFFGPGTRLTVL.

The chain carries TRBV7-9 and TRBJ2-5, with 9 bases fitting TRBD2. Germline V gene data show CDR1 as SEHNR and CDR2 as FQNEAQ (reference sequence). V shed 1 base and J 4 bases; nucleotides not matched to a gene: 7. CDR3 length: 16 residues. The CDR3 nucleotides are TGTGCCAGCAGCTTAGGATCCCCAGCGGGGGGAGAGACCCAGTACTTC. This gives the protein CASSLGSPAGGETQYF.

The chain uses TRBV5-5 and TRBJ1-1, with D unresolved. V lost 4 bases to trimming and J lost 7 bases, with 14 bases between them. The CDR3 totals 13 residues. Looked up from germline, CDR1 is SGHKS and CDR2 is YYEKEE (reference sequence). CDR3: CASSPTPDSEAFF. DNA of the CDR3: TGTGCCAGCAGCCCCACGCCCGATAGTGAAGCTTTCTTT.

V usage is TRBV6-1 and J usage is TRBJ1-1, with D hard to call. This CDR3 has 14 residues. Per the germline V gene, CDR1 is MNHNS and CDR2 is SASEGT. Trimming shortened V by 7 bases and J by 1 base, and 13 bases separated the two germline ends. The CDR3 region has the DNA TGTGCCAGCACCCGACCGCGGGGGAACACTGAAGCTTTCTTT. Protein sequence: CASTRPRGNTEAFF.

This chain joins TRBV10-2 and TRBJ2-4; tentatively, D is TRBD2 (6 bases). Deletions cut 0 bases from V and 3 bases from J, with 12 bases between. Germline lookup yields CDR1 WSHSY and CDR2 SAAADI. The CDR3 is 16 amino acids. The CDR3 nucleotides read TGCGCCAGCAGTGAGTCGCCGGGGGTGGGCAAAAACATTCAGTACTTC. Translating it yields CASSESPGVGKNIQYF.

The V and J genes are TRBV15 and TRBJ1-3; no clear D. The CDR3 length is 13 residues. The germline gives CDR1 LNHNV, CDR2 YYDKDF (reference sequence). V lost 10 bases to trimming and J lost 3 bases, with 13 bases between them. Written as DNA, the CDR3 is TGTGCCAGCGCCACCGGTGATGGAAACACCATATATTTT. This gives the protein CASATGDGNTIYF.

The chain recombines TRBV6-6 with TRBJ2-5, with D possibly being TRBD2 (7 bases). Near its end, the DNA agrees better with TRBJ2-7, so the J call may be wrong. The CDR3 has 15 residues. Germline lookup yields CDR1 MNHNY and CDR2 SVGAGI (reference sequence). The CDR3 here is CASSYVGGGDYEQYF. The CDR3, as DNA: TGTGCCAGCAGTTACGTCGGAGGGGGGGACTACGAGCAGTACTTC.

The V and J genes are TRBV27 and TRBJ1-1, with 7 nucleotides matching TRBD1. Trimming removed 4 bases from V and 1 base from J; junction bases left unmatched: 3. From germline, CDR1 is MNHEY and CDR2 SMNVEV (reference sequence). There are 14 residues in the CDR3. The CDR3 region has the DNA TGTGCCAGCAGTTGGGGACAGAGGAACACTGAAGCTTTCTTT. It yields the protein CASSWGQRNTEAFF.

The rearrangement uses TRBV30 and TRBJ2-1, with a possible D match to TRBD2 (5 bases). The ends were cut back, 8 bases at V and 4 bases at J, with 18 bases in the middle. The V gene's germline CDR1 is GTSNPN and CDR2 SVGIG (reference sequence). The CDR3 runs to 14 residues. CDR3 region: CARGTRRRYNEQFF. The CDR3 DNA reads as TGTGCCCGGGGTACCCGACGTAGGTACAATGAGCAGTTCTTC.

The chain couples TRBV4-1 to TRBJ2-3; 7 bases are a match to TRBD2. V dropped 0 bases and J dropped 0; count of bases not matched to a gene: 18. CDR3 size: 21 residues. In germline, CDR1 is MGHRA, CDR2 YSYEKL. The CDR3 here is CASSQESYDTGAGPSTDTQYF. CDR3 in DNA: TGCGCCAGCAGCCAAGAGTCGTACGACACGGGAGCGGGGCCCAGCACAGATACGCAGTATTTT.

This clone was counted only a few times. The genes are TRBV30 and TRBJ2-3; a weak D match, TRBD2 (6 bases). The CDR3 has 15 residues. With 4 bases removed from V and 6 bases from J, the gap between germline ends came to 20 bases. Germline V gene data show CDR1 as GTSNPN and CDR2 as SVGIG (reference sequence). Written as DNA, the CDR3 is TGTGCCTGGATGAAGGACTCAACTAGCAGGGATACGCAGTATTTT. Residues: CAWMKDSTSRDTQYF.

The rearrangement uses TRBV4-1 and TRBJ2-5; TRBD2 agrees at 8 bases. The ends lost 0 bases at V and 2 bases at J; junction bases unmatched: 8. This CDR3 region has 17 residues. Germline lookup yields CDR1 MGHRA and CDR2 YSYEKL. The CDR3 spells CASSQDTGGGLQETQYF. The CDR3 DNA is TGCGCCAGCAGCCAAGATACGGGCGGGGGGCTTCAAGAGACCCAGTACTTC.

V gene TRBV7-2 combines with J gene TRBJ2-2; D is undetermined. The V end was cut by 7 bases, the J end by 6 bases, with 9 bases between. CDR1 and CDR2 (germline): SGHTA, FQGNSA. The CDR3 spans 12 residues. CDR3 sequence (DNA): TGTGCCAGCACCCCGTTTGCCGGGGAGCTGTTTTTT. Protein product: CASTPFAGELFF. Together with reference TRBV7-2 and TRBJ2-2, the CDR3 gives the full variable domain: GAGVSQSPSNKVTEKGKDVELRCDPISGHTALYWYRQSLGQGLEFLIYFQGNSAPDKSGLPSDRFSAERTGGSVSTLTIQRTQQEDSAVYLCASTPFAGELFFGEGSRLTVL.

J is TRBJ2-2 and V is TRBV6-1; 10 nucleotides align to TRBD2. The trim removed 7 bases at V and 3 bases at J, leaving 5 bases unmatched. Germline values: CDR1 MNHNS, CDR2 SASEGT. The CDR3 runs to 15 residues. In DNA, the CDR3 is TGTGCCAGCACCTCCCTAGCGGGAGACACCGGGGAGCTGTTTTTT. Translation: CASTSLAGDTGELFF.

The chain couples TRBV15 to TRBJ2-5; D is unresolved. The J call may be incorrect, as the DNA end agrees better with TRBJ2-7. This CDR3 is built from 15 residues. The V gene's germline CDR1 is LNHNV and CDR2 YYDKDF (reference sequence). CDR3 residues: CATSRDLVDSYEQYF. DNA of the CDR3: TGTGCCACCAGCAGAGATTTAGTGGACTCCTACGAGCAGTACTTC.

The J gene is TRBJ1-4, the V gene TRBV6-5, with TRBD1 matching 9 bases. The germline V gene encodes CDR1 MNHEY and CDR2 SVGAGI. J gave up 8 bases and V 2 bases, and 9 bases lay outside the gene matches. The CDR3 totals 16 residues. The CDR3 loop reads CASSYVPGQGGEKLFF. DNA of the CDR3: TGTGCCAGCAGTTACGTACCGGGACAGGGAGGCGAAAAACTGTTTTTT.

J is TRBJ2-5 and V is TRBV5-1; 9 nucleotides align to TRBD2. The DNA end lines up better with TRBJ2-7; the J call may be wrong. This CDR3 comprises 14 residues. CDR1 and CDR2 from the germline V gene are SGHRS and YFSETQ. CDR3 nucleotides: TGCGCCAGCAGCCATAGCGGGAGCTCCTACGAGCAGTACTTC. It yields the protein CASSHSGSSYEQYF.

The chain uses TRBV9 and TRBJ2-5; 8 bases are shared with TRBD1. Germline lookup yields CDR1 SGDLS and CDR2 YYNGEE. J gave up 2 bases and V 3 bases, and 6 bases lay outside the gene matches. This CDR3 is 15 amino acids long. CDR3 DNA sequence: TGTGCCAGCAGCGGAACAGGGGGTATACAAGAGACCCAGTACTTC. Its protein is CASSGTGGIQETQYF.

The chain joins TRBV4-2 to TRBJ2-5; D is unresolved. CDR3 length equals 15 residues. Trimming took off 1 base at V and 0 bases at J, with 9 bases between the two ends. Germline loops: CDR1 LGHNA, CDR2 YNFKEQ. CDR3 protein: CASSQGDRDQETQYF. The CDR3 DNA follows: TGTGCCAGCAGCCAAGGAGACCGGGACCAAGAGACCCAGTACTTC.

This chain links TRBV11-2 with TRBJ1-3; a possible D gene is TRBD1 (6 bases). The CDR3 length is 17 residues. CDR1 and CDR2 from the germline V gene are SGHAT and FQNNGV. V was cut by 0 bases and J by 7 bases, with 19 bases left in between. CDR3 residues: CASSLDLVWDIDNTIYF. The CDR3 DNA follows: TGTGCCAGCAGCTTAGATCTCGTCTGGGACATAGATAACACCATATATTTT.

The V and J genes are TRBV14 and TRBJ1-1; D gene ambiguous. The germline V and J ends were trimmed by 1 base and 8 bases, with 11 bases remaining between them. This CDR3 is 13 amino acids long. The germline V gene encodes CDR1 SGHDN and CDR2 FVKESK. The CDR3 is CASSQGWPKEAFF. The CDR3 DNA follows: TGTGCCAGCAGCCAAGGGTGGCCGAAAGAAGCTTTCTTT.

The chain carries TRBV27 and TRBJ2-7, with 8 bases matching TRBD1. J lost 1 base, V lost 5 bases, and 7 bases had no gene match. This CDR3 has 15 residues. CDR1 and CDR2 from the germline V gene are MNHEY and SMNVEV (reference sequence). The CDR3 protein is CASSPRTGLSYEQYF. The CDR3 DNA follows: TGTGCCAGCAGTCCCAGGACAGGGCTTTCCTACGAGCAGTACTTC.

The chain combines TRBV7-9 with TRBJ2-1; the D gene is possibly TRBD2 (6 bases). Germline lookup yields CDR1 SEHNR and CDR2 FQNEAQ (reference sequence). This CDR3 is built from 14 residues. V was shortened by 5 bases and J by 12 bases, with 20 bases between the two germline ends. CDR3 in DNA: TGTGCCAGCAGCCCAAAGGAAGGAGGGGTGGGGCAGTTCTTC. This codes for CASSPKEGGVGQFF.

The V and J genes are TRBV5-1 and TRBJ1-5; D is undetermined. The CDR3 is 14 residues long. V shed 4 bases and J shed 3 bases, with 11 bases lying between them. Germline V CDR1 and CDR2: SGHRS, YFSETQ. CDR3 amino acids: CASSRGPINQPQHF. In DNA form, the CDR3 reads TGCGCCAGCAGCCGGGGTCCTATCAATCAGCCCCAGCATTTT.

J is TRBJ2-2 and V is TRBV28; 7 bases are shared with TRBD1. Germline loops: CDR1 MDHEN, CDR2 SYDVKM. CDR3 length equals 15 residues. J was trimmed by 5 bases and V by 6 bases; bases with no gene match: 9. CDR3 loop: CASRVGGLVTGELFF. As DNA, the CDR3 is TGTGCCAGCAGGGTAGGGGGCCTAGTTACCGGGGAGCTGTTTTTT.

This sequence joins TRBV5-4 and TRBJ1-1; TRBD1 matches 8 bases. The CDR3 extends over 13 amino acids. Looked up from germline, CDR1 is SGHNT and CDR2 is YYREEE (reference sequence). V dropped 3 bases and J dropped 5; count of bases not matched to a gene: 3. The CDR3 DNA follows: TGTGCCAGCAGCTCGACAGGGGAGACTGAAGCTTTCTTT. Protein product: CASSSTGETEAFF.

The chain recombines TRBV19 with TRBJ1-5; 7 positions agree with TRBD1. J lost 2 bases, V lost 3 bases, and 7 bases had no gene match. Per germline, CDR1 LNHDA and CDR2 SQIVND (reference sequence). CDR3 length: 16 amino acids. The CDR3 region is CASSIGKGQGNQPQHF. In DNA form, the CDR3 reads TGTGCCAGTAGTATCGGTAAAGGACAGGGCAATCAGCCCCAGCATTTT. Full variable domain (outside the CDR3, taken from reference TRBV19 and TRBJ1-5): DGGITQSPKYLFRKEGQNVTLSCEQNLNHDAMYWYRQDPGQGLRLIYYSQIVNDFQKGDIAEGYSVSREKKESFPLTVTSAQKNPTAFYLCASSIGKGQGNQPQHFGDGTRLSIL.

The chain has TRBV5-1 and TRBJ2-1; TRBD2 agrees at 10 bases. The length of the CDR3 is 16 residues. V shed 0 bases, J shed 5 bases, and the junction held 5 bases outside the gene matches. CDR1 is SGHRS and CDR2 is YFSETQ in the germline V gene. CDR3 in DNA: TGCGCCAGCAGCTTGGATCGGCTAGCGGGGGACAATGAGCAGTTCTTC. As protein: CASSLDRLAGDNEQFF.

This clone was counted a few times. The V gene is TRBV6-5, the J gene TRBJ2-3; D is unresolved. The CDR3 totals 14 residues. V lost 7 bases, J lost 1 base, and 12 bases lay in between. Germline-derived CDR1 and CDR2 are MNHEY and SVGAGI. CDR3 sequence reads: CASKRLTGTDTQYF. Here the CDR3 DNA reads TGTGCCAGCAAGAGGTTGACTGGCACAGATACGCAGTATTTT.